A selection of T cell receptor beta chains follows, all from one sample in a study of spatial heterogeneity in lung cancer. One entry per CDR3 protein, called by TCRdb with MiXCR from the 5' RACE reads. The sample lists some 97,000 distinct CDR3 sequences; 4% to 4.5% were seen once. The starting material was lung tumor tissue, obtained at surgery. The receptor set was obtained from a male donor with early-stage non-small cell lung cancer. Each CDR3 is given without its conserved first and last residue.

TRBJ1-2 | TRBV6-6 | ASSFAPNYGYT
TRBJ2-1 | TRBV5-1 | ASSITGTGFDEQF
TRBJ2-3 | TRBV12-3/TRBV12-4 | ASSLRSADTQY
TRBJ2-1 | TRBV20-1 | SVAVGYNEQF
TRBJ1-6 | TRBV6-5 | ASRRTGFSPLH
TRBJ1-4 | TRBV27 | ASSLSKGKGFEKLF
TRBJ1-2 | TRBV28 | ASTHRDSPLGYT
TRBJ1-2 | TRBV20-1 | SALDRARPNYGYT
TRBJ2-2 | TRBV4-1 | ASSRSGLAGAGELF
TRBJ1-1 | TRBV12-3/TRBV12-4 | ASSLGQSEAF
TRBJ2-3 | TRBV6-5 | ASSQTPQDTQY
TRBJ2-5 | TRBV6-2/TRBV6-3 | ASSTTGRQETQY
TRBJ2-3 | TRBV14 | ASSQARDTQY
TRBJ1-3 | TRBV28 | ASSLLKDRGLFLGNTIY
TRBJ2-4 | TRBV18 | ASSQLDKIQNIQY
TRBJ2-2 | TRBV7-9 | ASSLDRGGGELF
TRBJ1-1 | TRBV29-1 | SVEDLFGSLRMNTEAF
TRBJ2-3 | TRBV18 | ASSPLESAYTDTQY
TRBJ2-1 | TRBV11-1 | ASSLEFYNEQF
TRBJ1-1 | TRBV12-3/TRBV12-4 | ASSLSGTLNTEAF
TRBJ1-4 | TRBV4-1 | ASSQYGATNEKLF
TRBJ2-5 | TRBV2 | ASSPGQALQETQY